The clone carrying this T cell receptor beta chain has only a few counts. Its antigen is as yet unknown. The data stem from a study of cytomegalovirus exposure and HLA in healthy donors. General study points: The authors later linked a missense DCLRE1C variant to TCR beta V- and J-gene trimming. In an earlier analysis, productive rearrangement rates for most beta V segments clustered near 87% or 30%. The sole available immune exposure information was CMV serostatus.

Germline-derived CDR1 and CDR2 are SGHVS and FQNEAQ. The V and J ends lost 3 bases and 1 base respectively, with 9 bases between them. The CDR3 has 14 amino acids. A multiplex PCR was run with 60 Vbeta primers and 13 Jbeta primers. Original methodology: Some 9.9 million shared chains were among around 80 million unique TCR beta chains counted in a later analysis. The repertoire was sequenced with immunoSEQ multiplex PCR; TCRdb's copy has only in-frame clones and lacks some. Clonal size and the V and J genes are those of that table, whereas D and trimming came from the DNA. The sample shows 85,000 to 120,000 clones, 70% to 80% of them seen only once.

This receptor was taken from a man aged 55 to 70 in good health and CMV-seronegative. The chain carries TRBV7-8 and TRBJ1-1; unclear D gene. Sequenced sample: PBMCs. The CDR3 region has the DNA TGTGCCAGCAGCTTGGGCAGTGGGAACACTGAAGCTTTCTTT. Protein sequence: CASSLGSGNTEAFF.